Sequencing of this T cell receptor beta chain was carried out in a study of CD8 T cells in ankylosing spondylitis. TCRdb reanalysed the 5' RACE reads using MiXCR and keeps one entry per CDR3 protein. The data contain 15,000 or so distinct CDR3 sequences, around 8% of them singletons. V was shortened by 3 bases and J by 5 bases, with 19 bases between the two germline ends. The germline V gene has CDR1 SGHTA and CDR2 FQGNSA. The CDR3 is 16 amino acids. The sample taken for sequencing was blood. The TCR originated in a male donor with ankylosing spondylitis or in good health (not recorded which). The chain employs TRBV7-2 and TRBJ2-5; the D gene is possibly TRBD2 (6 bases). CDR3 amino acids: CASSFSFVGGVETQYF. The CDR3 DNA sequence: TGTGCCAGCAGCTTTAGTTTTGTGGGAGGTGTTGAGACCCAGTACTTC.